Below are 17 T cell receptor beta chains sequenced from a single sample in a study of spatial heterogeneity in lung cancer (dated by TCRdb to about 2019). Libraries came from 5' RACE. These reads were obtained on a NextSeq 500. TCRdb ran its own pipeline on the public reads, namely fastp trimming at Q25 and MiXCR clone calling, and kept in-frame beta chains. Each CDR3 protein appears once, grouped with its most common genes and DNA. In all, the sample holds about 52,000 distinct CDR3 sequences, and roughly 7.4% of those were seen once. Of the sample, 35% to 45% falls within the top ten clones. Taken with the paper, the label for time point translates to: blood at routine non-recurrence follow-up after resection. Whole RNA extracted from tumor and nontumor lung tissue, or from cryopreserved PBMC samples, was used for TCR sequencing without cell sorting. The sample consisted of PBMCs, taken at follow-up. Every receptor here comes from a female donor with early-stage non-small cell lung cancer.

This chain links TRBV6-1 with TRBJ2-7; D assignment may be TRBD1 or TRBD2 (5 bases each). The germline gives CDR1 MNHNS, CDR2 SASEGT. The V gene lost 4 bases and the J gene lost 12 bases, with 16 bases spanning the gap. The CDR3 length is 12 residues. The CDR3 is CASSALWDQRYF. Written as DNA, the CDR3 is TGTGCCAGCAGTGCCCTCTGGGACCAGCGGTACTTC.

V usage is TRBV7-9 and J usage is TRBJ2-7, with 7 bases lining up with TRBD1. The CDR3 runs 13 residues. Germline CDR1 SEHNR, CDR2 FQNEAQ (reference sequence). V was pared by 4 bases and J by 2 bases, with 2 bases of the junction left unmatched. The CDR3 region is CASSSTGTYEQYF. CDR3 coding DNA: TGTGCCAGCAGCTCGACAGGGACCTACGAGCAGTACTTC.

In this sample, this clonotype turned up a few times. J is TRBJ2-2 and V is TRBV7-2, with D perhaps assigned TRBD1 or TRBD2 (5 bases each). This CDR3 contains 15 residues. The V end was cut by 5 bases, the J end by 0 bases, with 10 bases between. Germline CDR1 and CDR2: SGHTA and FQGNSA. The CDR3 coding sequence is TGTGCCAGCAGCACCGTGGGGGCGAACACCGGGGAGCTGTTTTTT. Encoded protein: CASSTVGANTGELFF.

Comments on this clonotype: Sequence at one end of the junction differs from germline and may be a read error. The CDR3 sequence: CVSSWPGQGASRTDTQYF. In nucleotides, the CDR3 is TGTGTCAGCAGCTGGCCGGGACAGGGGGCTTCCCGCACAGATACGCAGTATTTT. The J gene is TRBJ2-3, the V gene TRBV11-2, with 12 bases matching TRBD1. The CDR3 sequence is 18 residues long. The germline CDR1 and CDR2 sequences are SGHAT and FQNNGV.

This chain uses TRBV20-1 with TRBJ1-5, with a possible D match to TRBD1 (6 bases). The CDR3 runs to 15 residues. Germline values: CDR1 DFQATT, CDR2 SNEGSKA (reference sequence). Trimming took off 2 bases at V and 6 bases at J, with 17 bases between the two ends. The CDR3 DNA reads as TGCAGTGCTAGAAACCAATATCAGGGGCCTCAGCCCCAGCATTTT. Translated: CSARNQYQGPQPQHF.

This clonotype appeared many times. The CDR3 region is CSAPFRHNEKLFF. The CDR3 DNA is TGCAGTGCACCGTTCCGGCACAATGAAAAACTGTTTTTT. V and J are TRBV20-1 and TRBJ1-4; D unresolved. The CDR3 covers 13 residues. Trimming stripped 6 bases from V and 5 bases from J, with 13 bases between. Germline V gives CDR1 DFQATT, CDR2 SNEGSKA (reference sequence).

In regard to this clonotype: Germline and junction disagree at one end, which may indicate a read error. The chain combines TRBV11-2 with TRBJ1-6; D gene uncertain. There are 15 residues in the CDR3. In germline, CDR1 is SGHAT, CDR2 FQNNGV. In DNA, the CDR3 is TGTGTCAGCAGCCCAACTTGGACCGTGTATTCACCTCTCCACTTT. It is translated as CVSSPTWTVYSPLHF.

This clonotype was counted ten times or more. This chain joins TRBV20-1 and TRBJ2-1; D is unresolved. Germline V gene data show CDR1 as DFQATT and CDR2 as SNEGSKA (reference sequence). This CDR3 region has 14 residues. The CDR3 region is CTPKTVGSYNEQFF. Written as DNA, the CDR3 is TGCACGCCAAAGACGGTCGGCTCCTACAATGAGCAGTTCTTC.

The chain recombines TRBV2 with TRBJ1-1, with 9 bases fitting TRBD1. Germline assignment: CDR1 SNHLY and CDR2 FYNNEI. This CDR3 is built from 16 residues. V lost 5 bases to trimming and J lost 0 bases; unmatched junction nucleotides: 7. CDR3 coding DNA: TGTGCCAGCAGTTTCCCGGGACAGGGAATGAACACTGAAGCTTTCTTT. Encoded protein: CASSFPGQGMNTEAFF.

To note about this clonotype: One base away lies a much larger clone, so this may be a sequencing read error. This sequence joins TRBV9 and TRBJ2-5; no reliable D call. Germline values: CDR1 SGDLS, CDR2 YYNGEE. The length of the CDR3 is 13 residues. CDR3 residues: CVSSVGSQETQYF. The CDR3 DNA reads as TGTGTCAGCAGCGTAGGCAGCCAAGAGACCCAGTACTTC. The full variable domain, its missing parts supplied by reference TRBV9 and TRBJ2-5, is DSGVTQTPKHLITATGQRVTLRCSPRSGDLSVYWYQQSLDQGLQFLIQYYNGEERAKGNILERFSAQQFPDLHSELNLSSLELGDSALYFCVSSVGSQETQYFGPGTRLLVL.

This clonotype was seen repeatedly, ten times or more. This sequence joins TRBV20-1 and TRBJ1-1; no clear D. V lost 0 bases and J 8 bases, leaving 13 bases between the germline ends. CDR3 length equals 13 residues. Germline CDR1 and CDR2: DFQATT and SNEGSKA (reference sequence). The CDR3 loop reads CSARDMEGSEAFF. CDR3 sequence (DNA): TGCAGTGCTAGAGATATGGAAGGTTCCGAAGCTTTCTTT.

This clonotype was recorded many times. The DNA for the CDR3 is TGCGCCAGCGGCCGGGACAGGAATGAAAAACTGTTTTTT. It specifies CASGRDRNEKLFF. V gene TRBV5-1 combines with J gene TRBJ1-4; 8 bases are a match to TRBD1. Trimming at V came to 7 bases and at J to 5 bases, leaving 4 bases not matched to a gene. CDR1 is SGHRS and CDR2 is YFSETQ in the germline V gene. The CDR3 covers 13 residues.

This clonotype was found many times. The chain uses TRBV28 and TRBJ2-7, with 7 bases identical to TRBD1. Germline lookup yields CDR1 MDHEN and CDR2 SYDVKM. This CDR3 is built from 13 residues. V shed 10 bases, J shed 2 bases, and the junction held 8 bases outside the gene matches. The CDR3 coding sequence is TGTGCCACCCTCAACCAGGGGGCCTACGAGCAGTACTTC. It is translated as CATLNQGAYEQYF.

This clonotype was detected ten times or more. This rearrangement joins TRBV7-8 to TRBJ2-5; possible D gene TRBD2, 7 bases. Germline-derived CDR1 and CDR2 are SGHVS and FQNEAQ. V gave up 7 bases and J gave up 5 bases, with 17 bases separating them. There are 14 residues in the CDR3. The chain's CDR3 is CASMRGTDRETQYF. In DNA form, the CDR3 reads TGTGCCAGCATGCGGGGGACCGACAGGGAGACCCAGTACTTC.

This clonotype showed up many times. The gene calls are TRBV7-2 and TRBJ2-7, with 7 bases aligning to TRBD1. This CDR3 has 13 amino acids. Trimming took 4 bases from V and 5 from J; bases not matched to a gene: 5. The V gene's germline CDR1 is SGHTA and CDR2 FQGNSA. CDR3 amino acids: CASSSPTGDEQYF. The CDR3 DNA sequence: TGTGCCAGCAGCTCACCAACAGGGGACGAGCAGTACTTC.

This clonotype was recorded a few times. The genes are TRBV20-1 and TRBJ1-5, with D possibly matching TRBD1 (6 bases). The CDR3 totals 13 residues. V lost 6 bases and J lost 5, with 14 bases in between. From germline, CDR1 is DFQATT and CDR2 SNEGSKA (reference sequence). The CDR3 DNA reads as TGCAGTGCCGAGGGGGGTCGGGATCAGCCCCAGCATTTT. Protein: CSAEGGRDQPQHF.

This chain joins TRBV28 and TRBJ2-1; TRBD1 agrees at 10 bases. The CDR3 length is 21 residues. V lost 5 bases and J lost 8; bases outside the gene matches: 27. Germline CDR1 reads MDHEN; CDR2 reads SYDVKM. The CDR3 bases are TGTGCCAGCAGTGGACTCCCCCCCATTGGACAGGGGGGCGTGAGAAGTTATGAGCAGTTCTTC. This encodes CASSGLPPIGQGGVRSYEQFF.